Listed below are T cell receptor beta chains from one sample, sequenced in a study of Ad26.COV2.S vaccination and SARS-CoV-2 variants. Assay: immunoSEQ multiplex PCR; the TCRdb copy retains only in-frame clones and omits some. The sample contains more than 300,000 clones, about 88% of which appear only once. Sequencing used peripheral blood, obtained in a trial of Ad26.COV2.S vaccine versus placebo. Receptors originate from a person between 18 and 65 years old who received the Ad26.COV2.S COVID-19 vaccine or a placebo. CDR3s include the opening cysteine and the closing phenylalanine or tryptophan. The order of the fields is J gene, V gene, clone size, D gene, CDR3 protein, CDR3 DNA. A D gene is named only where the DNA matches it firmly. Expanded clones are given a class, and other clones once, few, many or no size at all.

j_gene: TRBJ1-3; v_gene: TRBV28; abundance: NA; d_gene: NA; CDR3aa: CASSLSTGSGNTIYF; CDR3nt: TGTGCCAGCAGTTTATCGACAGGCTCTGGAAACACCATATATTTT
j_gene: TRBJ2-1; v_gene: TRBV7-9; abundance: NA; d_gene: NA; CDR3aa: CASRPRASSRAEQFF; CDR3nt: TGTGCCAGCAGACCGAGGGCCTCGAGCAGGGCTGAGCAGTTCTTC
j_gene: TRBJ2-7; v_gene: TRBV24-1; abundance: once; d_gene: TRBD1; CDR3aa: CATSDPQGALHEQYF; CDR3nt: TGTGCCACCAGTGACCCTCAGGGGGCTTTGCACGAGCAGTACTTC
j_gene: TRBJ2-7; v_gene: TRBV28; abundance: NA; d_gene: NA; CDR3aa: CASSPPFFRFQSSYEQYF; CDR3nt: TGTGCCAGCAGTCCTCCCTTTTTCCGGTTCCAGAGCTCCTACGAGCAGTACTTC
j_gene: TRBJ1-1; v_gene: TRBV5-6; abundance: NA; d_gene: NA; CDR3aa: CASSLVGENTEAFF; CDR3nt: TGTGCCAGCAGCTTGGTAGGCGAGAACACTGAAGCTTTCTTT
j_gene: TRBJ2-7; v_gene: TRBV6-5; abundance: NA; d_gene: TRBD1; CDR3aa: CASKPGQGSSYEQYF; CDR3nt: TGTGCCAGCAAACCGGGACAGGGGTCCTCCTACGAGCAGTACTTC
j_gene: TRBJ2-5; v_gene: TRBV6-1; abundance: many; d_gene: NA; CDR3aa: CASSDWSSKETQYF; CDR3nt: TGTGCCAGCAGTGATTGGAGTTCAAAAGAGACCCAGTACTTC
j_gene: TRBJ2-7; v_gene: TRBV30; abundance: NA; d_gene: NA; CDR3aa: CAWTRTGLYEQYF; CDR3nt: TGTGCCTGGACTCGGACGGGCCTCTACGAGCAGTACTTC
j_gene: TRBJ1-2; v_gene: TRBV6-1; abundance: NA; d_gene: NA; CDR3aa: CASSEGKTYGYTF; CDR3nt: TGTGCCAGCAGTGAGGGGAAAACCTATGGCTACACCTTC
j_gene: TRBJ2-3; v_gene: TRBV7-9; abundance: few; d_gene: TRBD2; CDR3aa: CASRLGLVTDTQYF; CDR3nt: TGTGCCAGCAGACTGGGACTAGTGACAGATACGCAGTATTTT
j_gene: TRBJ1-5; v_gene: TRBV7-9; abundance: few; d_gene: NA; CDR3aa: CASSLADSHSNQPQHF; CDR3nt: TGTGCCAGCAGCTTAGCGGACAGCCATAGCAATCAGCCCCAGCATTTT
j_gene: TRBJ1-5; v_gene: TRBV7-8; abundance: NA; d_gene: NA; CDR3aa: CARGKSKTRSQPQHF; CDR3nt: TGTGCCAGGGGGAAATCCAAAACCCGAAGTCAGCCCCAGCATTTT
j_gene: TRBJ1-1; v_gene: TRBV19; abundance: NA; d_gene: TRBD1; CDR3aa: CASIRSGQGFPEAFF; CDR3nt: TGTGCCAGTATTCGTTCGGGACAGGGGTTTCCTGAAGCTTTCTTT
j_gene: TRBJ1-2; v_gene: TRBV6-6; abundance: NA; d_gene: NA; CDR3aa: CASSYPLKGGYTF; CDR3nt: TGTGCCAGCAGTTACCCCCTGAAGGGCGGCTACACCTTC
j_gene: TRBJ2-3; v_gene: TRBV4-1; abundance: NA; d_gene: TRBD2; CDR3aa: CASSQADGSGRTADTQYF; CDR3nt: TGCGCCAGCAGCCAAGCAGATGGTAGCGGGAGAACGGCAGATACGCAGTATTTT
j_gene: TRBJ1-2; v_gene: TRBV6-5; abundance: NA; d_gene: NA; CDR3aa: CASSYQGLDGYTF; CDR3nt: TGTGCCAGCAGTTACCAGGGGCTTGATGGCTACACCTTC
j_gene: TRBJ2-7; v_gene: TRBV5-4; abundance: few; d_gene: NA; CDR3aa: CASSRVGISYEQYF; CDR3nt: TGTGCCAGCAGCCGGGTGGGGATTTCCTACGAGCAGTACTTC
j_gene: TRBJ1-2; v_gene: TRBV5-6; abundance: NA; d_gene: NA; CDR3aa: CASGRRTEGYGYTF; CDR3nt: TGTGCCAGCGGCCGACGGACGGAGGGGTATGGCTACACCTTC
j_gene: TRBJ1-1; v_gene: TRBV10-3; abundance: NA; d_gene: TRBD1; CDR3aa: CAITPTGVNTEAFF; CDR3nt: TGTGCCATCACGCCCACAGGGGTAAACACTGAAGCTTTCTTT
j_gene: TRBJ1-1; v_gene: TRBV5-1; abundance: NA; d_gene: TRBD1; CDR3aa: CASSLGQGITEAFF; CDR3nt: TGCGCCAGCAGCTTGGGACAGGGAATCACTGAAGCTTTCTTT
j_gene: TRBJ2-3; v_gene: TRBV9; abundance: NA; d_gene: TRBD2; CDR3aa: CASSVVGAGGPKTDTQYF; CDR3nt: TGTGCCAGCAGCGTAGTCGGAGCGGGAGGGCCTAAGACAGATACGCAGTATTTT
j_gene: TRBJ2-5; v_gene: TRBV28; abundance: NA; d_gene: TRBD2; CDR3aa: CASSSTTSGKETQYF; CDR3nt: TGTGCCAGCAGTTCAACGACTAGCGGGAAGGAGACCCAGTACTTC
j_gene: TRBJ2-1; v_gene: TRBV7-8; abundance: NA; d_gene: TRBD2; CDR3aa: CASSFPEREGGNEQFF; CDR3nt: TGTGCCAGCAGCTTTCCTGAGCGGGAGGGCGGGAATGAGCAGTTCTTC
j_gene: TRBJ2-2; v_gene: TRBV27; abundance: NA; d_gene: NA; CDR3aa: CASSLSFHGELFF; CDR3nt: TGTGCCAGCAGTTTAAGTTTTCACGGGGAGCTGTTTTTT
j_gene: TRBJ2-1; v_gene: TRBV27; abundance: NA; d_gene: TRBD2; CDR3aa: CASSLRDYYNEQFF; CDR3nt: TGTGCCAGCAGTTTAAGGGACTACTACAATGAGCAGTTCTTC
j_gene: TRBJ2-1; v_gene: TRBV29-1; abundance: NA; d_gene: TRBD1; CDR3aa: CSVRTGAPYNEQFF; CDR3nt: TGCAGCGTTCGGACAGGGGCACCCTACAATGAGCAGTTCTTC
j_gene: TRBJ1-4; v_gene: TRBV18; abundance: NA; d_gene: TRBD1; CDR3aa: CASSPGTGGVEKLFF; CDR3nt: TGTGCCAGCTCGCCTGGGACAGGGGGCGTTGAAAAACTGTTTTTT
j_gene: TRBJ1-5; v_gene: TRBV5-6; abundance: NA; d_gene: NA; CDR3aa: CASSRRQNQNQPQHF; CDR3nt: TGTGCCAGCAGCCGACGACAAAATCAAAATCAGCCCCAGCATTTT
j_gene: TRBJ1-2; v_gene: TRBV28; abundance: NA; d_gene: NA; CDR3aa: CASSPATGPYGYTF; CDR3nt: TGTGCCAGCAGTCCCGCGACAGGTCCTTATGGCTACACCTTC
j_gene: TRBJ2-1; v_gene: TRBV2; abundance: NA; d_gene: TRBD1; CDR3aa: CASSLRTGQYNEQFF; CDR3nt: TGTGCCAGCAGTTTACGGACAGGGCAATACAATGAGCAGTTCTTC
j_gene: TRBJ2-3; v_gene: TRBV7-9; abundance: NA; d_gene: NA; CDR3aa: CASTPIGLSTDTQYF; CDR3nt: TGTGCCAGCACCCCTATCGGGCTGAGCACAGATACGCAGTATTTT
j_gene: TRBJ1-6; v_gene: TRBV9; abundance: NA; d_gene: TRBD1; CDR3aa: CASSARPWGQGTRYNNSPLHF; CDR3nt: TGTGCCAGCAGCGCCAGACCGTGGGGACAGGGGACCCGATACAATAATTCACCCCTCCACTTT
j_gene: TRBJ1-2; v_gene: TRBV4-3; abundance: NA; d_gene: NA; CDR3aa: CASSQDGEEQNYGYTF; CDR3nt: TGCGCCAGCAGCCAAGATGGTGAAGAACAGAACTATGGCTACACCTTC
j_gene: TRBJ1-2; v_gene: TRBV28; abundance: NA; d_gene: NA; CDR3aa: CASSSQTGIYGYTF; CDR3nt: TGTGCCAGCAGTTCCCAGACAGGAATCTATGGCTACACCTTC
j_gene: TRBJ2-1; v_gene: TRBV9; abundance: once; d_gene: TRBD2; CDR3aa: CASSVATASGGARQFF; CDR3nt: TGTGCCAGCAGCGTAGCTACGGCTAGCGGGGGGGCCCGGCAGTTCTTC
j_gene: TRBJ1-2; v_gene: TRBV4-1; abundance: NA; d_gene: NA; CDR3aa: CASSLRENYGYTF; CDR3nt: TGCGCCAGCAGCCTCCGGGAGAACTATGGCTACACCTTC
j_gene: TRBJ2-5; v_gene: TRBV27; abundance: few; d_gene: NA; CDR3aa: CASSPLDRQRETQYF; CDR3nt: TGTGCCAGCAGTCCTCTTGACAGACAACGGGAGACCCAGTACTTC
j_gene: TRBJ2-5; v_gene: TRBV6-6; abundance: NA; d_gene: TRBD2; CDR3aa: CASSGTSGEYF; CDR3nt: TGTGCCAGCAGCGGGACTAGCGGGGAGTACTTC
j_gene: TRBJ2-7; v_gene: TRBV7-2; abundance: few; d_gene: NA; CDR3aa: CASRTSGATYEQYF; CDR3nt: TGTGCCAGCAGAACCTCCGGGGCAACCTACGAGCAGTACTTC
j_gene: TRBJ2-3; v_gene: TRBV7-3; abundance: NA; d_gene: NA; CDR3aa: CASSLQPGGWADTQYF; CDR3nt: TGTGCCAGCAGCTTACAGCCGGGCGGGTGGGCAGATACGCAGTATTTT
j_gene: TRBJ1-2; v_gene: TRBV28; abundance: NA; d_gene: NA; CDR3aa: CASTGRASYGYTF; CDR3nt: TGTGCCAGCACCGGCAGGGCTTCCTATGGCTACACCTTC
j_gene: TRBJ2-1; v_gene: TRBV6-4; abundance: NA; d_gene: NA; CDR3aa: CASSPDGGSYNEQFF; CDR3nt: TGTGCCAGCAGCCCCGACGGTGGCTCCTACAATGAGCAGTTCTTC
j_gene: TRBJ2-5; v_gene: TRBV19; abundance: NA; d_gene: NA; CDR3aa: CASSRRAPGVETQYF; CDR3nt: TGTGCCAGTAGCCGCCGGGCCCCGGGGGTTGAGACCCAGTACTTC
j_gene: TRBJ2-2; v_gene: TRBV2; abundance: NA; d_gene: NA; CDR3aa: CASSQLTNTGELFF; CDR3nt: TGTGCCAGCAGTCAACTAACTAACACCGGGGAGCTGTTTTTT
j_gene: TRBJ1-1; v_gene: TRBV28; abundance: NA; d_gene: NA; CDR3aa: CASSLTSGHLNTEAFF; CDR3nt: TGTGCCAGCAGTTTAACTAGCGGACATCTGAACACTGAAGCTTTCTTT
j_gene: TRBJ1-1; v_gene: TRBV28; abundance: NA; d_gene: NA; CDR3aa: CASSLIPWGTEAFF; CDR3nt: TGTGCCAGCAGCCTGATACCGTGGGGCACTGAAGCTTTCTTT